This TCR beta chain was profiled in a study of CD8 T cells in ankylosing spondylitis. Note on this clonotype: The antigen remains unidentified.

Study-level findings and limits: A TCR beta motif made of about 8 highly homologous variants seemed typical of ankylosing spondylitis blood. Earlier literature documents some of the motif variants in reactive arthritis synovial fluid and blood.

Germline V gene data show CDR1 as WSHSY and CDR2 as SAAADI. The CDR3 totals 15 residues. J was trimmed by 4 bases and V by 8 bases; bases with no gene match: 5. Quantitative 5'-RACE with molecular barcodes was used to make the TCR beta libraries. TCRdb passed the 5' RACE reads through MiXCR, listing each CDR3 protein once. Of around 340,000 distinct CDR3 sequences in the sample, more than 20% were seen once. The chain has TRBV10-2 and TRBJ2-1; 13 bases are a match to TRBD2. The sequenced material came from blood, either unsorted or a sorted T cell fraction (not recorded which). This TCR was sampled from a male donor with ankylosing spondylitis or in good health (not recorded which). The chain's CDR3 is CASLGLAGLYNEQFF. DNA of the CDR3: TGCGCCAGCTTGGGACTAGCGGGGTTGTACAATGAGCAGTTCTTC.